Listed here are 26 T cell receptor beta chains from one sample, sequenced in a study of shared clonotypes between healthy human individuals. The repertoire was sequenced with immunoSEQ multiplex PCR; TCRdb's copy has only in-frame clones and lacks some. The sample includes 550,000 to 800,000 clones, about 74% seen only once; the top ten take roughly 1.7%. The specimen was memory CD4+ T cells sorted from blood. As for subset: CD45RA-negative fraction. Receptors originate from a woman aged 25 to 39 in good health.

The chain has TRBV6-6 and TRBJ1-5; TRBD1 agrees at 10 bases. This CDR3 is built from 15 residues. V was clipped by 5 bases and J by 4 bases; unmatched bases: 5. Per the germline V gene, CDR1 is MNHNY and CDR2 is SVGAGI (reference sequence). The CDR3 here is CASSARTGGNQPQHF. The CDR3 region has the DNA TGTGCCAGCAGTGCACGGACAGGGGGAAATCAGCCCCAGCATTTT.

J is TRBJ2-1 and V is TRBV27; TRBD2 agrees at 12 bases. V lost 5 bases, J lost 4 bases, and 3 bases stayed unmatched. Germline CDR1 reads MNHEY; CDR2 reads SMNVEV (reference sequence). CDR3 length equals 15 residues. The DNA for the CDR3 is TGTGCCAGCAGTATGACTAGCGGGAGTTACAATGAGCAGTTCTTC. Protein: CASSMTSGSYNEQFF.

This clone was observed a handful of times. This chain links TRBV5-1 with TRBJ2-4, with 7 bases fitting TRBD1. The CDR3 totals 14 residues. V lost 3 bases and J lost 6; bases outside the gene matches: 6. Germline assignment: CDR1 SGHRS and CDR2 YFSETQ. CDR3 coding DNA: TGCGCCAGCAGCTGGGGGACAGAAGGAAACATTCAGTACTTC. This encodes CASSWGTEGNIQYF.

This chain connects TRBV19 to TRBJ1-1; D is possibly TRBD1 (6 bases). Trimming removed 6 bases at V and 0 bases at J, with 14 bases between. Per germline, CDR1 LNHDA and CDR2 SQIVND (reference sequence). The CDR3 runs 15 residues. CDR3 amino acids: CASRRGIRVNTEAFF. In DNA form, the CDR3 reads TGTGCCAGTAGGAGGGGGATTAGGGTGAACACTGAAGCTTTCTTT.

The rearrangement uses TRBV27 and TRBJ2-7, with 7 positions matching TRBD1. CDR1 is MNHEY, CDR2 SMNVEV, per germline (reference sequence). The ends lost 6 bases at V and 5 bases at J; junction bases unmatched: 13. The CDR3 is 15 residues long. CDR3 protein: CASRELTGEANEQYF. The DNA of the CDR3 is TGTGCCAGCAGGGAGCTAACAGGGGAAGCTAACGAGCAGTACTTC.

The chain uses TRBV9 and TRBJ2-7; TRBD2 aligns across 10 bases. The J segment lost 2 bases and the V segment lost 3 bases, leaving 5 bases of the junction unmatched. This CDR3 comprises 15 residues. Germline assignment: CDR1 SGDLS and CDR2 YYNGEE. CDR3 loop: CASSGGLAQAYEQYF. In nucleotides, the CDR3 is TGTGCCAGCAGCGGGGGACTAGCGCAAGCCTACGAGCAGTACTTC.

CDR3 residues: CASSEITSGAYEQYF. The CDR3 DNA follows: TGCGCCAGCAGTGAAATTACCTCCGGGGCCTACGAGCAGTACTTC. The chain couples TRBV10-1 to TRBJ2-7, with D possibly TRBD2 on 5 matching bases. Trimming took 3 bases from V and 2 from J, leaving 14 bases between them. The CDR3 has 15 residues. CDR1 WNHNN and CDR2 SYGVQD come from the germline V gene (reference sequence).

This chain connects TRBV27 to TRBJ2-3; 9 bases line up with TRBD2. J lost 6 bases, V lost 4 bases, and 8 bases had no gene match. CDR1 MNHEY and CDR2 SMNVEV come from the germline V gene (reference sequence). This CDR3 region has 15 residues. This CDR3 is CASSSQRGALDTQYF. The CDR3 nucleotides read TGTGCCAGCAGTTCCCAGCGGGGGGCATTGGATACGCAGTATTTT.

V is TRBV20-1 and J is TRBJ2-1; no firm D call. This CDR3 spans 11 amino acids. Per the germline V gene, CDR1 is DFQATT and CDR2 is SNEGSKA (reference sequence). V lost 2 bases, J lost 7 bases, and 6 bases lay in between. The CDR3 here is CSARLRNEQFF. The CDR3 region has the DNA TGCAGTGCTAGACTTAGGAATGAGCAGTTCTTC.

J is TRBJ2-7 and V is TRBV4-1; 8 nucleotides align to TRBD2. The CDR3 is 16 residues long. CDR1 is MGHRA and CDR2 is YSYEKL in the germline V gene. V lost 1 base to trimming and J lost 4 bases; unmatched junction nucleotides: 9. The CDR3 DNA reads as TGCGCCAGCAGCCAAGGGCTTCGCGGGAGGAGGTACGAGCAGTACTTC. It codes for CASSQGLRGRRYEQYF.

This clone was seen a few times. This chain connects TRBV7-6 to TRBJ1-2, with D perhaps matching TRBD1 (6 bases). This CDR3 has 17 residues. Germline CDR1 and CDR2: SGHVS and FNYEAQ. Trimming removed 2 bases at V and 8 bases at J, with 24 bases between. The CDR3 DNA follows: TGTGCCAGCAGCTTAAGGGGGGCAGGATCCCCCCTGGGCGGCTACACCTTC. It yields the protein CASSLRGAGSPLGGYTF.

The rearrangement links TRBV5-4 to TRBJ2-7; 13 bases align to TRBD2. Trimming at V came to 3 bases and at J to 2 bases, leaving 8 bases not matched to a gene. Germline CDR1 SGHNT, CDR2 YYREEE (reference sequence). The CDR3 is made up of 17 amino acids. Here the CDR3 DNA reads TGTGCCAGCAGCTCCGGACTAGCGGGAGTACTACCCTACGAGCAGTACTTC. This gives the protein CASSSGLAGVLPYEQYF.

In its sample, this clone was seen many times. As DNA, the CDR3 is TGTGCCAGCAGTGAACGGCAGTCCGGGGCCAACGTCCTGACTTTC. Its translation: CASSERQSGANVLTF. The rearrangement joins TRBV25-1 to TRBJ2-6, with D hard to call. Trimming shortened V by 2 bases and J by 4 bases, and 9 bases separated the two germline ends. The CDR3 is made up of 15 amino acids. Per germline, CDR1 MGHDK and CDR2 SYGVNS.

CDR3 protein: CASSDRLAGADTQYF. The CDR3, as DNA: TGTGCCAGCAGTGACCGACTAGCGGGAGCAGATACGCAGTATTTT. The rearrangement joins TRBV2 to TRBJ2-3; 12 positions match TRBD2. CDR1 is SNHLY, CDR2 FYNNEI, per germline. V shed 3 bases and J 4 bases; nucleotides not matched to a gene: 2. The CDR3 runs 15 residues. Full variable domain (outside the CDR3, taken from reference TRBV2 and TRBJ2-3): EPEVTQTPSHQVTQMGQEVILRCVPISNHLYFYWYRQILGQKVEFLVSFYNNEISEKSEIFDDQFSVERPDGSNFTLKIRSTKLEDSAMYFCASSDRLAGADTQYFGPGTRLTVL.

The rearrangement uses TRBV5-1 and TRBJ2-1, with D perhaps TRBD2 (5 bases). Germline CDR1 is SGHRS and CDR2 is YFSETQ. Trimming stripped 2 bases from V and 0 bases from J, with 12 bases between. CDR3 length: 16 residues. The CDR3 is CASSLGRAPSYNEQFF. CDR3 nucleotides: TGCGCCAGCAGCTTAGGGAGAGCGCCCTCCTACAATGAGCAGTTCTTC.

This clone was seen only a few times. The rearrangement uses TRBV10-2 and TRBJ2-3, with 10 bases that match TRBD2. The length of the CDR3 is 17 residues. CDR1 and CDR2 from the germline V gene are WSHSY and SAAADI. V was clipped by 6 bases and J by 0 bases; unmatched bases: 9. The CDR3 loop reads CASRPSGSRWSTDTQYF. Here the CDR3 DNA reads TGCGCCAGCAGACCTAGCGGGAGTAGGTGGAGCACAGATACGCAGTATTTT.

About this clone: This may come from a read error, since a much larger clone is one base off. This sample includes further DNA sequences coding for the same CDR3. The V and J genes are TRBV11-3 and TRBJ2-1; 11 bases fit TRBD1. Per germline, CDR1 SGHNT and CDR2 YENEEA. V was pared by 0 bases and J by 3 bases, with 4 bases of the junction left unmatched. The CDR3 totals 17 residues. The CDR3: CASSLESGTGGYNEQFF. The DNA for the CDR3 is TGTGCCAGCAGCTTAGAATCCGGGACAGGGGGCTACAATGAGCAGTTCTTC.

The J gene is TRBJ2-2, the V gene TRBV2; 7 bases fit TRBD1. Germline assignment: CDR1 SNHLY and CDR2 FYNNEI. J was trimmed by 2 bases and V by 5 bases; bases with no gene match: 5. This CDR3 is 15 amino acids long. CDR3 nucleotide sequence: TGTGCCAGCAGTAAAAGACAGGGCAACACCGGGGAGCTGTTTTTT. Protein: CASSKRQGNTGELFF. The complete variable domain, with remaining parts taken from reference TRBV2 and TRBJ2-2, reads EPEVTQTPSHQVTQMGQEVILRCVPISNHLYFYWYRQILGQKVEFLVSFYNNEISEKSEIFDDQFSVERPDGSNFTLKIRSTKLEDSAMYFCASSKRQGNTGELFFGEGSRLTVL.

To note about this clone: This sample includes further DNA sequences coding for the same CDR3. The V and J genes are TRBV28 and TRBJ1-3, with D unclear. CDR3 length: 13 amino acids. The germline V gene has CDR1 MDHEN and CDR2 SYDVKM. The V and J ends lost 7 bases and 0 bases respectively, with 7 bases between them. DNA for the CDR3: TGTGCCAGCATCCGGGGCTCTGGAAACACCATATATTTT. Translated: CASIRGSGNTIYF.

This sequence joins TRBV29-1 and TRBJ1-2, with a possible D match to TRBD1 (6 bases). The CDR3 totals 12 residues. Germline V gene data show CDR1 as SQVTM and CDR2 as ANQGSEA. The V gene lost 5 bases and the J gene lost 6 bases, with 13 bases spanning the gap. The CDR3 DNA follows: TGCAGCGTTAATAACAGGGTGGATGGCTACACCTTC. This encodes CSVNNRVDGYTF.

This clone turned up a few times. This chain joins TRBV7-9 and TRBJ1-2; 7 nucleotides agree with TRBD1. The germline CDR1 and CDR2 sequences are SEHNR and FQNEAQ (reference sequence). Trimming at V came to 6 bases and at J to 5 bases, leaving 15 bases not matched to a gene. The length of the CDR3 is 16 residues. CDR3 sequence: CASSSQTLGGVYGYTF. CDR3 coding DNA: TGTGCCAGCAGTTCACAAACCCTAGGGGGCGTATATGGCTACACCTTC. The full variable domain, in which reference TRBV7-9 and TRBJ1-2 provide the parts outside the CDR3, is DTGVSQNPRHKITKRGQNVTFRCDPISEHNRLYWYRQTLGQGPEFLTYFQNEAQLEKSRLLSDRFSAERPKGSFSTLEIQRTEQGDSAMYLCASSSQTLGGVYGYTFGSGTRLTVV.

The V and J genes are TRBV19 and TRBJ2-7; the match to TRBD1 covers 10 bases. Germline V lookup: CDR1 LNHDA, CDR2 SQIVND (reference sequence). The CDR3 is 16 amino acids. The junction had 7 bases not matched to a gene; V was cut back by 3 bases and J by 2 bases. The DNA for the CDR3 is TGTGCCAGTAGTATCAGACCGGGACAGGGGCCCTACGAGCAGTACTTC. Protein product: CASSIRPGQGPYEQYF. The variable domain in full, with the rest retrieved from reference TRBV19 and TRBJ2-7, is DGGITQSPKYLFRKEGQNVTLSCEQNLNHDAMYWYRQDPGQGLRLIYYSQIVNDFQKGDIAEGYSVSREKKESFPLTVTSAQKNPTAFYLCASSIRPGQGPYEQYFGPGTRLTVT.

CDR3 in amino acids: CASSPPVPLRGGEKLFF. The CDR3 bases are TGTGCCAGCAGTCCACCCGTTCCTCTCAGGGGGGGTGAAAAACTGTTTTTT. The chain is built from TRBV27 and TRBJ1-4, with 7 positions matching TRBD1. The CDR3 has 17 residues. J gave up 7 bases and V 5 bases, and 16 bases lay outside the gene matches. Germline loops: CDR1 MNHEY, CDR2 SMNVEV (reference sequence).

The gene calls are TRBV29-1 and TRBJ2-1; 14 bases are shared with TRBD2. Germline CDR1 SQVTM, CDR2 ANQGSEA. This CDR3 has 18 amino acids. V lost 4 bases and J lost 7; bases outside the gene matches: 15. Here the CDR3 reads CSVGGLAGAYKAQNEQFF. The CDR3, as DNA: TGCAGCGTTGGGGGACTAGCGGGAGCCTACAAAGCACAGAATGAGCAGTTCTTC.

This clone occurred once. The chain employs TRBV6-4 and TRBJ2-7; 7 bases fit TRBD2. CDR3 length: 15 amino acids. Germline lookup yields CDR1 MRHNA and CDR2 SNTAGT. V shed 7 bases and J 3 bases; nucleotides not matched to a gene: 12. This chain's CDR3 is CASKLGGEGLYEQYF. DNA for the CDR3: TGTGCCAGCAAGTTGGGGGGGGAGGGCCTCTACGAGCAGTACTTC.

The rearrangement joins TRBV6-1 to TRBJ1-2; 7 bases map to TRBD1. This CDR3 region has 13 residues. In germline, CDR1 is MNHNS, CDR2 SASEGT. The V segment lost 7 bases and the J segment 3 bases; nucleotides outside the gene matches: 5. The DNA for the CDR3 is TGTGCCAGCACCCGACAGGGATACTATGGCTACACCTTC. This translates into CASTRQGYYGYTF.